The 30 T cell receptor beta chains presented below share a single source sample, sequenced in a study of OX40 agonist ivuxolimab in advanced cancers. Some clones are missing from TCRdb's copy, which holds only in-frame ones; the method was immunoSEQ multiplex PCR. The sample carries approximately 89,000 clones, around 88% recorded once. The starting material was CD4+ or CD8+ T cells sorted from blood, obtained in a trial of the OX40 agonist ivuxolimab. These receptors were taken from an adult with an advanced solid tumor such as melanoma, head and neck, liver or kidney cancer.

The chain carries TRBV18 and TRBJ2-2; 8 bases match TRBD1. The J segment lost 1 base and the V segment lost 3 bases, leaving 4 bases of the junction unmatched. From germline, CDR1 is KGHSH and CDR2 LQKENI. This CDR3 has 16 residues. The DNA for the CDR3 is TGTGCCAGCTCACCTAACAGGGGGTGGAACACCGGGGAGCTGTTTTTT. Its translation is CASSPNRGWNTGELFF.

The CDR3, as DNA: TGTGCCAGCAGTCCAGAGGCAAACTATGGCTACACCTTC. This gives the protein CASSPEANYGYTF. The genes are TRBV6-4 and TRBJ1-2; unclear D gene. Germline CDR1 MRHNA, CDR2 SNTAGT. Trimming stripped 5 bases from V and 2 bases from J, with 9 bases between. The CDR3 totals 13 residues.

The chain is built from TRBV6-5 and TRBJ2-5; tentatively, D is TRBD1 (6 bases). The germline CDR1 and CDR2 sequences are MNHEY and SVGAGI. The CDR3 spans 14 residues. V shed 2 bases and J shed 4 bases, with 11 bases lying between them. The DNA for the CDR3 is TGTGCCAGCAGTTACCCCGGACAGACAGAGACCCAGTACTTC. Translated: CASSYPGQTETQYF.

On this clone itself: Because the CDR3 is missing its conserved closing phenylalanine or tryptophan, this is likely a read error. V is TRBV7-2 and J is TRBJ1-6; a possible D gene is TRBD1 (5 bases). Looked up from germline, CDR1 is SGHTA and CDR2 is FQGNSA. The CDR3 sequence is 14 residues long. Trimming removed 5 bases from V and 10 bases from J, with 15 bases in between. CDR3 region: CASSPRDGQSPLHL. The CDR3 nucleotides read TGTGCCAGCAGCCCCAGGGACGGTCAATCACCCCTCCACCTT.

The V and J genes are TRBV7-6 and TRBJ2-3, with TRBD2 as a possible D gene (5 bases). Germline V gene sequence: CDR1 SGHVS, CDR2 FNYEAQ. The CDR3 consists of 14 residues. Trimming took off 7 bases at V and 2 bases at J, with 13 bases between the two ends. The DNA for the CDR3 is TGTGCCAGCACCCCCGAGGGCTCCACAGATACGCAGTATTTT. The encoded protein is CASTPEGSTDTQYF.

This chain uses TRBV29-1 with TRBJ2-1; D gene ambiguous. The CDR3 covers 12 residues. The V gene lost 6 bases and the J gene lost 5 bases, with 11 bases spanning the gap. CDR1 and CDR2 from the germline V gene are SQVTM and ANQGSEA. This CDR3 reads CSVRPRDNEQFF. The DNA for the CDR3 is TGCAGCGTACGGCCTAGGGACAATGAGCAGTTCTTC.

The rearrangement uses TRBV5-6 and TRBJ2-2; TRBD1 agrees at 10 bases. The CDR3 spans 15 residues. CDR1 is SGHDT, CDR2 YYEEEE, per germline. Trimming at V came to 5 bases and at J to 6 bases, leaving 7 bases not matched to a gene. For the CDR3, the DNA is TGTGCCAGCAGGCAGGGACAGGGGATTGCCGGGGAGCTGTTTTTT. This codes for CASRQGQGIAGELFF.

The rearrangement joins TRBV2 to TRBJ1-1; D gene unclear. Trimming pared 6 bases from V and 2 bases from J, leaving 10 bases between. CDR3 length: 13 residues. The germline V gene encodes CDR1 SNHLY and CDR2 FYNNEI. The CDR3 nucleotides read TGTGCCAGCAGCCCCCCGTCTAACACTGAAGCTTTCTTT. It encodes CASSPPSNTEAFF.

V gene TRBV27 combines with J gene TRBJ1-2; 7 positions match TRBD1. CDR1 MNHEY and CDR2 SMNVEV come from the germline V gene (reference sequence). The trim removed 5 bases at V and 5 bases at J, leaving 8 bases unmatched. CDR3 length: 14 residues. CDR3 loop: CASSLQGGLYGYTF. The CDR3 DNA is TGTGCCAGCAGTCTCCAGGGGGGGCTGTATGGCTACACCTTC.

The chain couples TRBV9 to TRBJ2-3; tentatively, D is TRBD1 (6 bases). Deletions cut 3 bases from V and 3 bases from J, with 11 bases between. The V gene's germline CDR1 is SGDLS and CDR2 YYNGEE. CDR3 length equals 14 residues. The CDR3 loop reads CASSAGVWTDTQYF. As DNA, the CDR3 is TGTGCCAGCAGCGCAGGGGTTTGGACAGATACGCAGTATTTT.

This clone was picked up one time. The CDR3 DNA reads TGTGCCAGCAGCTTAAGTTCAGACACCCTACTAAACACCGGGGAGCTGTTTTTT. Encoded protein: CASSLSSDTLLNTGELFF. The V gene is TRBV7-3, the J gene TRBJ2-2; D ambiguous. The germline gives CDR1 SGHTA, CDR2 FQGTGA. The CDR3 contains 18 residues. Trimming took 1 base from V and 2 from J, leaving 17 bases between them.

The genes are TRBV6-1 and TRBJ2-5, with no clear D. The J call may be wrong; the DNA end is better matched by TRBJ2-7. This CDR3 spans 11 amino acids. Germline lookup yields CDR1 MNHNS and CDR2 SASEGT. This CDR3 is CASSSPYEQYF. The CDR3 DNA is TGTGCCAGCAGCTCTCCCTACGAGCAGTACTTC.

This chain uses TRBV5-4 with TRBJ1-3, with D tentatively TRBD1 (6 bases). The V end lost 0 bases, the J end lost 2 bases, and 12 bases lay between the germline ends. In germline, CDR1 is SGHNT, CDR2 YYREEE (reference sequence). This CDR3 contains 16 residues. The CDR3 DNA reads TGTGCCAGCAGCTTGGCCGGGGGCTACACTGGAAACACCATATATTTT. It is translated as CASSLAGGYTGNTIYF.

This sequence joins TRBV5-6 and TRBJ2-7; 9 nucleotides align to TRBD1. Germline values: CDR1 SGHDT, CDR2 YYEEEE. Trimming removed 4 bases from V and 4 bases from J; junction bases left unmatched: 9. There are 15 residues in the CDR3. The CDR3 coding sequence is TGTGCCAGCAGCAGAGCCGGGACAGGGAGATACGAGCAGTACTTC. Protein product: CASSRAGTGRYEQYF.

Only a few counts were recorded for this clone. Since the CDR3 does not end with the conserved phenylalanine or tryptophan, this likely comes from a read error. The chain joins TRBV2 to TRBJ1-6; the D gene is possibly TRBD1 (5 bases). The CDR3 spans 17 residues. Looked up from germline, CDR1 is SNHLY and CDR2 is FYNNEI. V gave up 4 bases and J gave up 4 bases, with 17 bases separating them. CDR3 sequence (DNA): TGTGCCAGCAGTGTAGGAGACAGCAACTGGTATAATTCACCCCTCCACCTT. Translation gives CASSVGDSNWYNSPLHL.

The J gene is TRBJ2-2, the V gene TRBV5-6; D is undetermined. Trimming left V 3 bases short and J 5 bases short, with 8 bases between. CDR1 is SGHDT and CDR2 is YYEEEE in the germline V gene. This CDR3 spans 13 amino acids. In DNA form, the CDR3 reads TGTGCCAGCAGCTCCGGACGAACCGGGGAGCTGTTTTTT. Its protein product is CASSSGRTGELFF.

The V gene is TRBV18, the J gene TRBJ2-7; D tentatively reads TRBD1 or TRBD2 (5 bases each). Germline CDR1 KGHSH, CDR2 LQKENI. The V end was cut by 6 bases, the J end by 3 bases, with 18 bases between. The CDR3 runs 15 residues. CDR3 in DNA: TGTGCCAGCTCGTACACGGGGACCATCTTCTACGAGCAGTACTTC. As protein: CASSYTGTIFYEQYF.

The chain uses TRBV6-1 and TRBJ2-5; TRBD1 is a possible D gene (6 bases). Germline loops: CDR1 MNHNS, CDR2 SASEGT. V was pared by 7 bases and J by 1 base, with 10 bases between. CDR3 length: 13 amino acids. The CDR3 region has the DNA TGTGCCAGCATTGACAGGCCCCAAGAGACCCAGTACTTC. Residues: CASIDRPQETQYF.

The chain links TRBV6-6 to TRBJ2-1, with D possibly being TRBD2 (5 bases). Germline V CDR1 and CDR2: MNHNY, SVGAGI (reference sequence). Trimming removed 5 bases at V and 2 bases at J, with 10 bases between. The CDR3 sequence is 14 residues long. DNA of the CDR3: TGTGCCAGCAGTCCGGGATTCACCTACAATGAGCAGTTCTTC. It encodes CASSPGFTYNEQFF.

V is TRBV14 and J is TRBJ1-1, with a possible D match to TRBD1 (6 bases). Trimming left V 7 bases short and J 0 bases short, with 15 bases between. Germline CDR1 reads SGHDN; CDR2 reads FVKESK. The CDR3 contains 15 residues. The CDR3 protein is CASTKGQFVNTEAFF. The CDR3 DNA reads TGTGCCAGCACCAAAGGACAGTTTGTGAACACTGAAGCTTTCTTT.

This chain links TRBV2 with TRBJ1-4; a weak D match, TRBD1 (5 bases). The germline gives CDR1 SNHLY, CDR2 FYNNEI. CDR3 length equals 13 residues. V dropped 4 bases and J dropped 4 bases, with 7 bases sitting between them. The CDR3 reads CASSVQGNEKLFF. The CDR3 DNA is TGTGCCAGCAGTGTTCAGGGTAATGAAAAACTGTTTTTT.

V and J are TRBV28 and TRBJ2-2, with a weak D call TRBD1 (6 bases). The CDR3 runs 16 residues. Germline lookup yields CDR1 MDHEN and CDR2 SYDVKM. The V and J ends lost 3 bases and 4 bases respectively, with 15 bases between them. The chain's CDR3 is CASSFYGQLGTGELFF. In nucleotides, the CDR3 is TGTGCCAGCAGTTTTTACGGACAGCTGGGCACCGGGGAGCTGTTTTTT.

The CDR3 reads CASSFSENTEAFF. CDR3 nucleotides: TGTGCCAGCAGCTTCTCAGAGAACACTGAAGCTTTCTTT. V is TRBV7-9 and J is TRBJ1-1; no firm D call. This CDR3 has 13 amino acids. Germline V lookup: CDR1 SEHNR, CDR2 FQNEAQ (reference sequence). V gave up 3 bases and J gave up 1 base, with 6 bases separating them.

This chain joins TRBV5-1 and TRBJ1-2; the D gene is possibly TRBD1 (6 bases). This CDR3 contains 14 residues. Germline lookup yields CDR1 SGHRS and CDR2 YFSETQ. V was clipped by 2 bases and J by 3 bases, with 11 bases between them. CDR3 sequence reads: CASSFNRDYYGYTF. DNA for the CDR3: TGCGCCAGCAGCTTCAACAGGGATTACTATGGCTACACCTTC.

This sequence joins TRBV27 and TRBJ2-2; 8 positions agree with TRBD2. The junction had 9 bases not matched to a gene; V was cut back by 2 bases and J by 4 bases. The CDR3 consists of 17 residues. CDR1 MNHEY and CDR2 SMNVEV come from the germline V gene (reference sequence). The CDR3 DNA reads TGTGCCAGCAGTTTAAAGGGGACTAGTGGGTCCACCGGGGAGCTGTTTTTT. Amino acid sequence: CASSLKGTSGSTGELFF.

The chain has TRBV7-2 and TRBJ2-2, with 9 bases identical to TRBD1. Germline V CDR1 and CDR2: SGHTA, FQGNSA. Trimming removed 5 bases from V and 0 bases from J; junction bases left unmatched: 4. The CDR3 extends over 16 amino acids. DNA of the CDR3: TGTGCCAGCAGCGGGCGACAGGGGGCGAACACCGGGGAGCTGTTTTTT. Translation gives CASSGRQGANTGELFF.

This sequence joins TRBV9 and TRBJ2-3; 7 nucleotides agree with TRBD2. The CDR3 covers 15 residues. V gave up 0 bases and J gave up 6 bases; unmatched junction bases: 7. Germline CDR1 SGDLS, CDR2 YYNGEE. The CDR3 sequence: CASSVVVGGSDTQYF. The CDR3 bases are TGTGCCAGCAGCGTAGTTGTGGGAGGGTCGGATACGCAGTATTTT.

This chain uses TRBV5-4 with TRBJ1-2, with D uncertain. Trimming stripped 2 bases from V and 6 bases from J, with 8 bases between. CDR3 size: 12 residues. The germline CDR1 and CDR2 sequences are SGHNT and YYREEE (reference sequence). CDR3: CASSFSYDGYTF. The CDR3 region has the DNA TGTGCCAGCAGCTTTTCTTACGATGGCTACACCTTC.

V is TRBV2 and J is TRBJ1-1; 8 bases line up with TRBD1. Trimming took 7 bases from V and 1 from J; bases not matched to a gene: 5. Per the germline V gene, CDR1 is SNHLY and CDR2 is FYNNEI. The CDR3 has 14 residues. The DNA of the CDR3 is TGTGCCAGCACCAGGGACAGGTCGAACACTGAAGCTTTCTTT. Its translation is CASTRDRSNTEAFF.

The DNA of the CDR3 is TGTGCCAGCTCACCACGTTTGGGACTAGACACCGGGGAGCTGTTTTTT. Amino acid sequence: CASSPRLGLDTGELFF. This chain connects TRBV18 to TRBJ2-2; TRBD2 aligns across 8 bases. The V and J ends lost 1 base and 3 bases, in that order; junction bases with no gene match: 4. Per the germline V gene, CDR1 is KGHSH and CDR2 is LQKENI. CDR3 length equals 16 residues.